This T cell receptor beta chain was identified during a study of cytomegalovirus exposure and HLA in healthy donors (dated by TCRdb to the late 2010s). Concerning the study at large: According to an earlier analysis of several hundred of the donors, about 190 million T cells yielded 95 million to 140 million unique TCR beta sequences and approximately 300 Gb of sequence data. An early release that covered roughly 600 HLA-typed donors contained about 300 gigabases of sequencing data and tens of millions of unique TCR sequences. Among the roughly 410 genotyped donors, under 90% belonged to the genetic ancestry cluster associated with self-reported Caucasian donors. The aim of the study was to test whether cataloging public T cell receptors could identify signatures of past pathogen exposure. The study used immunosequencing to profile the T cell repertoires of more than 650 subjects and linked those repertoires to cytomegalovirus serostatus. Along with the approximately 650-subject first cohort, a separate validation cohort of over a hundred different subjects was used. High-throughput TCR immunosequencing, statistical association of individual TCRs with disease status, and machine learning were combined to predict cytomegalovirus infection status. A later analysis re-analyzed previously published TCR beta repertoires from roughly 630 donors and added high-resolution HLA genotyping to study TCR occurrence patterns. In the later analysis, no new phenotypic data were used to find candidate immune exposures; instead, reliance was placed on TCR beta sequences and their occurrence across donors. To decide whether each TCR beta V gene segment behaved as functional or pseudogenic, an earlier analysis of approximately 600 of the donors relied on high-throughput TCR beta sequencing. Donor age, sex, ethnicity and CMV serostatus were compiled together with the repertoire data. A later genetic analysis used genome-wide SNP genotypes for about 65% of the roughly 700 donors, treating that subset as a discovery cohort. Every discovery cohort repertoire had been produced on one sequencing platform. Class I and class II HLA loci were covered by the typing at four-digit resolution. Typing coverage differed by locus: A, B, C, DRB1 and DQB1 were typed in roughly 629-640 donors, DQA1 in 500 to 550, DPA1 in over 600, and DPB1 in 472. Several DR-DQ haplotypes were handled as single units for association and clustering, since linkage in the cohort was strong. Across around 400 genotyped donors of the cohort, an average of about 240,000 unique TCR beta nucleotide sequences per donor were sequenced, and roughly 20% of those sequences were non-productive.

For this clone: The antigen it binds to is not known.

Overall study outcomes, separate from this receptor: Most CMV-associated TCR beta chains appeared to be HLA-restricted in a later analysis, and the HLA associations seemed to be driven largely by CMV exposure. Linkage disequilibrium might explain the correlated functional status among segregating V segments, but an unknown experimental factor could not be ruled out. Some IMGT-functional V segments, including TRBV6-2 and TRBV6-3, could not be told apart with the 87-base-pair reads, so those segments were excluded. Because counts were too low, seventeen rarely observed V segments, including chromosome 9 orphons, were left out of the earlier analysis of approximately 580 of the donors. The study listed 164 TCR beta chains as associated with cytomegalovirus. In an earlier analysis of some 500 of the donors, most TCR beta V segments appeared in productive rearrangements about 90% or about 30% of the time, broadly matching IMGT annotations. According to a later genetic analysis, donors in an Asian-associated ancestry cluster had fewer N-insertions in productive TCRs than the roughly 700-donor mean. The authors suggested that the approach could potentially be generalized to other disease states and immunological phenotypes. Most TCR sequences were seen in very few donors, while some public TCRs were found in many individuals. A further reported finding was that TCR beta sequences accurately predicted the HLA-A and HLA-B alleles for most subjects in the first cohort. Immune exposure information for the cohort was limited to CMV serostatus. Strong co-occurrence of HLA alleles, especially DR and DQ, made assigning TCR associations to individual alleles difficult. In this cohort, only TCR beta chains were sequenced, and detectable features were limited by the absence of alpha or paired-chain data. The classifier was reported to diagnose cytomegalovirus status with high specificity and sensitivity in both the original and validation cohorts. A later analysis found that TCR association rates varied across HLA loci, with DRB1 alleles showing the most associated TCRs and HLA-C alleles the fewest. In a later analysis, HLA-associated TCR beta chains were found to be more clonally expanded and to have lower generation probabilities than equally common non-associated chains. V-gene and J-gene trimming of TCR beta chains was associated with a missense DCLRE1C variant in a later genetic analysis, and the association was replicated in an independent cohort. The presence/absence analyses assumed that sequencing depth was roughly uniform across donors, and that assumption may not be true. A later analysis reported that several top co-occurrence clusters appeared linked to parvovirus B19, influenza, CMV and Epstein-Barr virus. HLA typing was unavailable for some donors at each locus, so association tests used only the typed subset. A cluster of highly shared sequence variants was judged likely to represent a technical artifact of the sequencing pipeline. Three of the identified cytomegalovirus-associated TCR beta chains were confirmed in vitro to be specific for cytomegalovirus antigens. In a later analysis, some 17,000 TCR beta sequences were associated with specific HLA alleles at a false discovery rate of 0.05.

The cohort comprised fewer than 700 healthy bone marrow donors. All cohort members were sampled while nominally healthy, although unrecorded immune exposures were likely present. The donor was CMV seropositive and belonged to the group of 250 to 300 seropositive cohort members. Every donor gave a peripheral blood sample, and the peripheral blood mononuclear cells from that sample were used for TCR beta sequencing. The Qiagen DNeasy Blood Extraction Kit was used to extract genomic DNA from the blood cell samples. Compared with germline, V lacks 1 base and J lacks 8 bases; bases without a gene match: 10. The CDR3 numbers 15 residues from cysteine through phenylalanine. Left in the record is the CDR3 DNA by itself, 45 bases read in frame from the first base. In the germline V gene (reference sequence), CDR1 corresponds to SGHNT and CDR2 to YYREEE. The library was made by the immunoSEQ multiplex PCR assay. For the multiplex PCR, a mixture combining 60 forward primers for TCR Vbeta segments and 13 reverse primers for TCR Jbeta segments was used. Amplification of the CDR3 region of rearranged TCR beta genes was performed with a multiplex PCR assay on genomic DNA. On the Illumina HiSeq System, the amplified TCR beta libraries were sequenced as 87-base-pair reads. The authors' pipeline ran thus. In a later analysis, 77 million or so unique TCR beta chains were counted across the 500 to 700 repertoires, and roughly 11 million of these chains were shared by at least two donors. A nearest-neighbor algorithm error-corrected the raw reads and collapsed the reads into unique sequences, merging closely related sequences to remove PCR and sequencing errors. To assign V, D and J gene segments, CDR3 sequences were aligned to IMGT reference sequences. Each retained sequence needed at least a six-nucleotide match to both a V gene segment and a J gene segment. A rearrangement was called productive if the CDR3 had no stop codons and remained in frame with V and J, and every other rearrangement was called non-productive. Following IMGT convention, CDR3 was defined as the stretch from the second conserved V-encoded cysteine up to the conserved J-encoded phenylalanine. The earlier analysis of 587 of the donors excluded sequences that lacked an unambiguous match to a single V gene segment. In an earlier analysis of 587 of the donors, V segments were called functional above 56.7% productive rearrangements and were called segregating when the between-donor standard deviation exceeded 5%. To diagnose cytomegalovirus status from the catalog of TCR beta chain sequences, a statistical classification framework was built. In a later analysis, V and J genes were assigned by comparing TCR nucleotide sequences against IMGT/GENE-DB human TR gene sequences. Using the TCRdist pipeline, a later analysis assigned CDR3 sequences along with most-parsimonious VDJ recombination scenarios. In a later analysis, every TCR beta chain was defined by the combination of its CDR3 amino acid sequence and its V-gene family, and reads without a unique V-gene family were dropped. To address suspected cross-contamination and a sequencing artifact, a later analysis removed around 600 highly shared, low-generation-probability nucleotide sequences. In a later analysis, a clonal expansion index was calculated for each public chain from normalized within-repertoire ranks of inferred template counts. In a later analysis, generation probabilities were computed with a VDJ recombination model fitted to out-of-frame rearrangements, and the resulting probabilities were checked against IGoR. A later analysis scored TCR-TCR, TCR-HLA and TCR-CMV co-occurrence with hypergeometric tests, applying a repertoire-size bias correction to TCR pairs. In a later analysis, false discovery rates were estimated by permuting HLA or CMV assignments 20 times. In a later analysis, co-occurring TCRs were grouped using DBSCAN, and TCRdist sequence similarity was added for clustering within HLA-allele-positive subsets. For co-occurrence clustering, repertoires with fewer than 30,000 or more than 120,000 public chains were excluded, along with a handful of repertoires with anomalous nucleotide sharing. Sourced from immuneACCESS, this table was stored by TCRdb with only in-frame sequences that have V and J called. A share of the clones is absent; for the studies checked, an unresolved V gene accounts for under half, and the remainder has no known explanation. V, J and clone size were drawn from that table, and D and trimming were deduced from the DNA. The table for this sample records tens of thousands of clones. About 10% of the sample lies in the top ten.

Sequencing was carried out using PBMCs. This clonotype was obtained from a man aged 50-60 years in good health and CMV-seropositive. The V and J genes are TRBV5-4 and TRBJ1-2, with 8 middle bases fitting TRBD1. The CDR3 here reads CASSLTQGARRGYTF. The base sequence is TGTGCCAGCAGCTTGACCCAGGGGGCGCGGCGGGGCTACACCTTC. The full variable domain, with segments outside the CDR3 supplied by the reference TRBV5-4 and TRBJ1-2 proteins, appears as ETGVTQSPTHLIKTRGQQVTLRCSSQSGHNTVSWYQQALGQGPQFIFQYYREEENGRGNFPPRFSGLQFPNYSSELNVNALELDDSALYLCASSLTQGARRGYTFGSGTRLTVV.